A single sample gave rise to the 20 T cell receptor beta chains below, sequenced in a study of regulatory T cells in long-lasting Graves disease. Time point in this sample: newly diagnosed GD, antithyroid drugs for less than 3 months. From RNA extracted from PBMCs, the TCR library was made. Both iRepertoire HTBI primers and Arm-PCR of CDR3 regions were used to build the TCR beta libraries. TCRdb re-called the multiplex PCR reads with MiXCR, one entry per CDR3 protein. Among about 620,000 distinct CDR3 sequences, 16% were seen once, and the ten largest hold 18%. The same data also contributed to another study, on T cells in Graves' hyperthyroidism and ophthalmopathy.

The specimen was peripheral blood mononuclear cells (PBMCs), collected at new diagnosis, from a patient treated with antithyroid drugs. All receptors come from a woman in her twenties or thirties with Graves disease.

This clonotype was seen at least ten times. The J gene is TRBJ1-4, the V gene TRBV6-1, with 8 bases lining up with TRBD1. V lost 8 bases to trimming and J lost 8 bases; unmatched junction nucleotides: 7. This CDR3 contains 13 residues. Germline values: CDR1 MNHNS, CDR2 SASEGT. In DNA form, the CDR3 reads TGTGCCAGCTCCGGGACAGGCCTCGAAAAACTGTTTTTT. Amino acids: CASSGTGLEKLFF.

This clonotype was picked up many times. The chain couples TRBV7-2 to TRBJ2-1; 9 bases are shared with TRBD2. TRBJ2-5 explains the end of the DNA better; the J call may be wrong. The CDR3 runs 17 residues. CDR1 is SGHTA and CDR2 is FQGNSA in the germline V gene. The CDR3 region has the DNA TGTGCCAGCAGCTTCTTGACTAGCGGAGTAAAGCAAGAGACCCAGTACTTC. It specifies CASSFLTSGVKQETQYF.

V is TRBV6-1 and J is TRBJ2-7; 7 bases fit TRBD2. The CDR3 runs 15 residues. Germline loops: CDR1 MNHNS, CDR2 SASEGT. With V trimmed by 9 bases and J by 0 bases, 11 bases remained unmatched. CDR3 in DNA: TGTGCCAGTGGTACTGGGGCTAGCGGCTCCTACGAGCAGTACTTC. As protein: CASGTGASGSYEQYF.

J is TRBJ2-5 and V is TRBV20-1; tentatively, D is TRBD2 (5 bases). The CDR3 is made up of 13 amino acids. Trimming cost V 3 bases and J 3 bases, with 11 bases left between them. Germline CDR1 reads DFQATT; CDR2 reads SNEGSKA (reference sequence). The CDR3 bases are TGCAGTGCTAGTAGACTATCCGAAGAGACCCAGTACTTC. Protein sequence: CSASRLSEETQYF.

This clonotype came up many times. This chain joins TRBV19 and TRBJ1-5; no firm D call. Germline V gene sequence: CDR1 LNHDA, CDR2 SQIVND (reference sequence). The CDR3 has 14 residues. Trimming took 7 bases from V and 7 from J, leaving 17 bases between them. The CDR3 sequence is CASTSKVGIQPQHF. In nucleotides, the CDR3 is TGTGCCAGTACCTCCAAGGTAGGGATCCAGCCCCAGCATTTT.

In this sample, this clonotype turned up many times. This chain joins TRBV28 and TRBJ2-5; the D is unclear. Trimming shortened V by 6 bases and J by 4 bases, and 15 bases separated the two germline ends. Germline V lookup: CDR1 MDHEN, CDR2 SYDVKM. This CDR3 spans 14 amino acids. The CDR3 DNA reads TGTGCCAGCAGCCCCCCTAGTCCTGGAGAGACCCAGTACTTC. Amino acids: CASSPPSPGETQYF. Supplemented by reference TRBV28 and TRBJ2-5, the full variable domain reads DVKVTQSSRYLVKRTGEKVFLECVQDMDHENMFWYRQDPGLGLRLIYFSYDVKMKEKGDIPEGYSVSREKKERFSLILESASTNQTSMYLCASSPPSPGETQYFGPGTRLLVL.

This clonotype was detected a few times. The chain has TRBV5-5 and TRBJ2-4, with D possibly being TRBD2 (5 bases). Trimming left V 1 base short and J 6 bases short, with 8 bases between. Per the germline V gene, CDR1 is SGHKS and CDR2 is YYEKEE (reference sequence). The CDR3 is 13 residues long. The CDR3 nucleotides read TGTGCCAGCAGCTTGTTTCGGGGAAACATTCAGTACTTC. Residues: CASSLFRGNIQYF.

The J gene is TRBJ2-5, the V gene TRBV7-3, with D perhaps matching TRBD1 or TRBD2 (6 bases each). The germline V gene has CDR1 SGHTA and CDR2 FQGTGA. This CDR3 has 15 amino acids. The germline V and J ends were trimmed by 1 base and 4 bases, with 13 bases remaining between them. The CDR3 region is CASSLITGGRETQYF. As DNA, the CDR3 is TGTGCCAGCAGCTTAATTACCGGGGGCCGAGAGACCCAGTACTTC.

This clonotype has at least ten counts. The gene calls are TRBV12-3 or TRBV12-4 and TRBJ1-2, with 7 positions matching TRBD1. J was trimmed by 7 bases and V by 6 bases; bases with no gene match: 14. The CDR3 sequence is 15 residues long. The CDR3 here is CASSDGDSSLGGYTF. Written as DNA, the CDR3 is TGTGCCAGCAGCGATGGGGACAGCTCGCTCGGTGGCTACACCTTC.

This sequence joins TRBV5-4 and TRBJ2-7, with 9 bases identical to TRBD1. CDR3 length equals 15 residues. Germline CDR1 reads SGHNT; CDR2 reads YYREEE (reference sequence). The J segment lost 2 bases and the V segment lost 4 bases, leaving 7 bases of the junction unmatched. The CDR3 DNA reads TGTGCCAGCAGCAAACGGGACAGGGTCGCCTACGAGCAGTACTTC. Translated: CASSKRDRVAYEQYF.

The sample holds a few counts of this clonotype. The chain recombines TRBV18 with TRBJ1-6; D gene unclear. V was clipped by 3 bases and J by 3 bases, with 12 bases between them. This CDR3 contains 16 residues. The germline V gene encodes CDR1 KGHSH and CDR2 LQKENI. This CDR3 is CASSPAYFGYNSPLHF. The CDR3 region has the DNA TGTGCCAGCTCACCGGCATACTTCGGCTATAATTCACCCCTCCACTTT.

This clonotype showed up many times. The gene calls are TRBV7-9 and TRBJ2-1; 10 bases are a match to TRBD2. The CDR3 spans 16 residues. J was trimmed by 0 bases and V by 5 bases; bases with no gene match: 4. Per the germline V gene, CDR1 is SEHNR and CDR2 is FQNEAQ (reference sequence). CDR3 region: CASSPLAGGSYNEQFF. CDR3 in DNA: TGTGCCAGCAGCCCTTTAGCGGGAGGCTCCTACAATGAGCAGTTCTTC. The full variable domain, completed using reference TRBV7-9 and TRBJ2-1, is DTGVSQNPRHKITKRGQNVTFRCDPISEHNRLYWYRQTLGQGPEFLTYFQNEAQLEKSRLLSDRFSAERPKGSFSTLEIQRTEQGDSAMYLCASSPLAGGSYNEQFFGPGTRLTVL.

This chain links TRBV18 with TRBJ2-7, with D perhaps TRBD1 or TRBD2 (7 bases each). The CDR3 is 15 amino acids. CDR1 is KGHSH, CDR2 LQKENI, per germline. The V gene lost 0 bases and the J gene lost 7 bases, with 16 bases spanning the gap. The DNA for the CDR3 is TGTGCCAGCTCACCACCGGCGACAGGGAGGGAGGAGCAGTACTTC. This sequence encodes CASSPPATGREEQYF.

This clonotype was detected many times. J is TRBJ2-2 and V is TRBV12-3 or TRBV12-4, with TRBD2 matching over 9 bases. The CDR3 sequence is 15 residues long. J lost 3 bases, V lost 7 bases, and 6 bases had no gene match. CDR3 bases: TGTGCCAGCACCCTAGCGGGACGGGACACCGGGGAGCTGTTTTTT. Translation: CASTLAGRDTGELFF.

This clonotype was picked up many times. The chain carries TRBV19 and TRBJ1-2; 9 bases are a match to TRBD1. The CDR3 runs 14 residues. The germline CDR1 and CDR2 sequences are LNHDA and SQIVND (reference sequence). V gave up 6 bases and J gave up 3 bases; unmatched junction bases: 5. The CDR3 coding sequence is TGTGCCAGTAGAACTACAGGGGGCGACTATGGCTACACCTTC. Protein: CASRTTGGDYGYTF.

This clonotype was recorded many times. The J gene is TRBJ1-1, the V gene TRBV28; 8 bases are a match to TRBD1. CDR3 length: 14 amino acids. V gave up 6 bases and J gave up 0 bases; unmatched junction bases: 3. In germline, CDR1 is MDHEN, CDR2 SYDVKM. The CDR3 DNA sequence: TGTGCCAGCAGAGACAGGGGTTTGAACACTGAAGCTTTCTTT. Its translation: CASRDRGLNTEAFF. Full variable domain (remainder filled in from reference TRBV28 and TRBJ1-1): DVKVTQSSRYLVKRTGEKVFLECVQDMDHENMFWYRQDPGLGLRLIYFSYDVKMKEKGDIPEGYSVSREKKERFSLILESASTNQTSMYLCASRDRGLNTEAFFGQGTRLTVV.

This clonotype was detected many times. The chain has TRBV6-2 or TRBV6-3 and TRBJ2-7, with D uncertain. The germline gives CDR1 MNHEY, CDR2 SVGEGT. The CDR3 covers 12 residues. V dropped 7 bases and J dropped 2 bases, with 9 bases sitting between them. CDR3 protein: CASTDRTYEQYF. In DNA form, the CDR3 reads TGTGCCAGCACCGACCGAACCTACGAGCAGTACTTC.

Ten or more counts support this clonotype. The J gene is TRBJ1-1, the V gene TRBV6-1; 7 bases line up with TRBD1. CDR1 is MNHNS and CDR2 is SASEGT in the germline V gene. The CDR3 totals 13 residues. After removal of 11 bases from V and 0 bases from J, the junction contained 6 bases not matched to a gene. As DNA, the CDR3 is TGTGCCGTCTGGGACAGACTGAACACTGAAGCTTTCTTT. This translates into CAVWDRLNTEAFF.

This clonotype was seen many times. The chain links TRBV7-8 to TRBJ2-3; 7 bases are a match to TRBD2. Germline V lookup: CDR1 SGHVS, CDR2 FQNEAQ. This CDR3 comprises 15 residues. The ends lost 8 bases at V and 1 base at J; junction bases unmatched: 9. CDR3 bases: TGTGCCAGCGGAGGACGGACTAGTGGCACAGATACGCAGTATTTT. Translated, it gives CASGGRTSGTDTQYF.

This clonotype was counted ten times or more. The V and J genes are TRBV2 and TRBJ1-2; D perhaps matches TRBD1 (5 bases). Trimming took off 7 bases at V and 7 bases at J, with 16 bases between the two ends. Germline loops: CDR1 SNHLY, CDR2 FYNNEI. This CDR3 comprises 13 residues. This chain's CDR3 is CASMGQGRGGYTF. In DNA, the CDR3 is TGTGCCAGCATGGGGCAGGGTCGGGGTGGCTACACCTTC.